This record looks at one T cell receptor (beta chain) sequence and its context. The target antigen is unknown. A much bigger clone sits one base away, suggesting this may be a read error. The data derive from a study of T-cell memory formation after mild COVID-19. Across the study: TCR clusters mostly belonged to single donors. Whole-study findings and limits: Clones shrinking between day 15 and 85 showed a balanced CD4/CD8 split, and those that grew later tilted toward CD4+.

Per the germline V gene, CDR1 is SGHTA and CDR2 is FQGNSA. CDR3 size: 12 residues. TCRdb passed the 5' RACE reads through MiXCR, listing each CDR3 protein once. The sample lists 110,000 or so distinct CDR3 sequences; 15% to 20% were seen once. The chain combines TRBV7-2 with TRBJ2-5; the D is unclear. Input material: PBMCs or a T cell subset sorted from them (not recorded which). This receptor was identified in a man aged 18 to 29 who had mild COVID-19 (a few samples of this study predate the infection). Cell type and time point are not known. CDR3 nucleotide sequence: TGTGCCAGCGGCCGGCCAGCTGAGACCCGGTACTTC. It specifies CASGRPAETRYF.